This T cell receptor beta chain emerged from a study of cytomegalovirus exposure and HLA in healthy donors. Study context: Early release data held tens of millions of unique TCRs from HLA-typed donors. Study conclusions and caveats: It is likely that the observed cluster of highly shared sequence variants was a sequencing artifact. In a later analysis, an Asian-associated ancestry cluster reportedly showed fewer N-insertions than the approximately 640-donor mean. When analyzed later, a missense DCLRE1C variant was found to be linked to TCR beta V- and J-gene trimming.

As regards this clone: Its antigen is unknown.

Use of 60 Vbeta and 13 Jbeta primers characterized the PCR. Method: immunoSEQ multiplex PCR; TCRdb's copy keeps in-frame clones and lacks some. The data hold about 160,000 clones, with roughly 77% observed a single time. The V gene's germline CDR1 is SGHNT and CDR2 YYREEE (reference sequence). The CDR3 runs to 14 residues. Trimming removed 2 bases at V and 1 base at J, with 9 bases between. Input material: PBMCs. The gene calls are TRBV5-4 and TRBJ1-1, with D perhaps TRBD1 (6 bases). The sequence derives from a man aged 25 to 40 in good health and CMV-seropositive. CDR3 coding DNA: TGTGCCAGCAGCTTTCTACAGGGGAACACTGAAGCTTTCTTT. Protein sequence: CASSFLQGNTEAFF.